What follows describes a single T cell receptor (beta chain). The entry originates in a study of blood T cell repertoires in COVID-19. Background on the study: Italy, Spain and the United States were the sources of the convalescent and acute COVID-19 samples. From T cells, B-cell-depleted T cells, or PBMCs came the material, which was cDNA or gDNA.

In the authors' methods: Estimation of nucleated cell counts was performed using reference gene primer amplification. Here immunoSEQ multiplex PCR was the method, and the copy in TCRdb shows in-frame clones only, minus some. D and trimming come from the DNA, and the V and J calls and clone size come from that table. The top ten clones hold 13% to 15% of a sample with roughly 150,000 clones, 82% of them seen once. The germline V gene encodes CDR1 MNHEY and CDR2 SVGAGI. V lost 4 bases, J lost 5 bases, and 7 bases lay in between. The length of the CDR3 is 12 residues. Sequenced: peripheral blood. The V call is TRBV6-5, the J call TRBJ2-3, with D uncertain. The sequence was obtained from a human donor with acute or convalescent COVID-19. The donor label of this sample is uncertain. CDR3 in amino acids: CASSFRGDTQYF. The DNA of the CDR3 is TGTGCCAGCAGTTTCCGAGGAGATACGCAGTATTTT.